The 10 T cell receptor beta chains below were found in one sample sequenced in a study of shared clonotypes between healthy human individuals. Some clones are missing from TCRdb's copy, which holds only in-frame ones; the method was immunoSEQ multiplex PCR. The sample lists about 1.1 million clones; about 84% were seen once. The sample comprised memory CD4+ T cells from PBMCs. The subset denotes: CD45RA-negative fraction. These TCRs come from a man between 18 and 29 years old in good health. Some clones in this sample may be carry-over from other donors' samples.

The chain recombines TRBV20-1 with TRBJ2-3; D is undetermined. Per the germline V gene, CDR1 is DFQATT and CDR2 is SNEGSKA (reference sequence). This CDR3 comprises 11 residues. CDR3 loop: CIGSMGDTQYF. In nucleotides, the CDR3 is TGCATTGGGTCGATGGGAGATACGCAGTATTTT.

The genes are TRBV4-1 and TRBJ1-6; D is possibly TRBD1 (5 bases). Germline CDR1 MGHRA, CDR2 YSYEKL. The CDR3 loop spans 15 amino acids. V was shortened by 3 bases and J by 7 bases, with 13 bases between the two germline ends. CDR3 bases: TGCGCCAGCAGCCAGACCGCGCAGGGAAATTCACCCCTCCACTTT. This codes for CASSQTAQGNSPLHF.

The rearrangement links TRBV18 to TRBJ2-1, with TRBD1 matching over 10 bases. The CDR3 spans 15 residues. Per the germline V gene, CDR1 is KGHSH and CDR2 is LQKENI. Germline trimming cut 3 bases from V and 8 bases from J; bases unmatched to any gene: 7. The CDR3 DNA reads as TGTGCCAGCTCACCTAGACAGGGGGCGGGCTATGAGCAGTTCTTC. It yields the protein CASSPRQGAGYEQFF.

Only a few counts were recorded for this clone. Other DNA sequences in this sample translate to the same CDR3. The V and J genes are TRBV9 and TRBJ2-2; D is unclear. The V and J ends lost 0 bases and 0 bases respectively, with 9 bases between them. The CDR3 length is 16 residues. The V gene's germline CDR1 is SGDLS and CDR2 YYNGEE. The CDR3 here is CASSVATGPNTGELFF. The CDR3 coding sequence is TGTGCCAGCAGCGTAGCTACGGGCCCGAACACCGGGGAGCTGTTTTTT.

J is TRBJ1-4 and V is TRBV9, with 7 bases matching TRBD1. V shed 3 bases and J 4 bases; nucleotides not matched to a gene: 9. Per the germline V gene, CDR1 is SGDLS and CDR2 is YYNGEE. The CDR3 contains 16 residues. The CDR3 reads CASSARGGQLNEKLFF. Written as DNA, the CDR3 is TGTGCCAGCAGCGCTCGTGGGGGACAGCTTAATGAAAAACTGTTTTTT.

The chain combines TRBV7-9 with TRBJ1-4; 8 bases align to TRBD1. CDR3 length: 19 amino acids. J lost 0 bases, V lost 3 bases, and 12 bases had no gene match. Germline V lookup: CDR1 SEHNR, CDR2 FQNEAQ (reference sequence). In DNA, the CDR3 is TGTGCCAGCAGCTTGAATCCCGGGACAGGAACCTCAACTAATGAAAAACTGTTTTTT. This translates into CASSLNPGTGTSTNEKLFF.

The rearrangement uses TRBV5-6 and TRBJ2-3; 9 bases are a match to TRBD2. V dropped 4 bases and J dropped 2; count of bases not matched to a gene: 5. From germline, CDR1 is SGHDT and CDR2 YYEEEE. CDR3 length: 15 amino acids. The CDR3 is CASSTPGLATDTQYF. CDR3 coding DNA: TGTGCCAGCAGCACGCCGGGACTAGCCACAGATACGCAGTATTTT.

The V call is TRBV4-1, the J call TRBJ2-7; D is tentatively TRBD1 or TRBD2 (5 bases each). CDR3 size: 14 residues. Germline V gene lookup returns CDR1 MGHRA and CDR2 YSYEKL. V lost 1 base and J 10 bases, leaving 17 bases between the germline ends. CDR3 sequence reads: CASSQVLGVIKQYF. Written as DNA, the CDR3 is TGCGCCAGCAGCCAAGTTCTGGGGGTAATTAAACAGTACTTC.

V gene TRBV28 combines with J gene TRBJ2-1, with 9 bases matching TRBD1. The CDR3 consists of 15 residues. V lost 4 bases, J lost 3 bases, and 4 bases stayed unmatched. Germline lookup yields CDR1 MDHEN and CDR2 SYDVKM. CDR3: CASSYTGGGYNEQFF. The CDR3 bases are TGTGCCAGCAGTTACACAGGGGGCGGCTACAATGAGCAGTTCTTC.

J is TRBJ2-5 and V is TRBV9; D is uncertain. Germline CDR1 is SGDLS and CDR2 is YYNGEE. The germline V and J ends were trimmed by 0 bases and 5 bases, with 8 bases remaining between them. The CDR3 loop spans 13 amino acids. The CDR3 region has the DNA TGTGCCAGCAGCGTAGAGGGTCGGGAGACCCAGTACTTC. As protein: CASSVEGRETQYF. Drawing the rest from reference TRBV9 and TRBJ2-5, the complete variable domain is DSGVTQTPKHLITATGQRVTLRCSPRSGDLSVYWYQQSLDQGLQFLIQYYNGEERAKGNILERFSAQQFPDLHSELNLSSLELGDSALYFCASSVEGRETQYFGPGTRLLVL.